This TCR beta chain originates from a study of naive and memory T cell subsets. The germline V and J ends were trimmed by 2 bases and 0 bases, with 9 bases remaining between them. Germline V lookup: CDR1 GTSNPN, CDR2 SVGIG (reference sequence). The CDR3 runs 14 residues. The beta constant-region primer was an equimolar mix of two oligonucleotides covering TRBC1 and TRBC2. Ligated cDNA was amplified by four rounds of PCR with nested alpha and beta constant-region primers and SP2. TCRdb re-analysed the UMI-ligation and nested PCR reads in MiXCR, keeping a single row per CDR3 protein. The data hold some 110,000 distinct CDR3 sequences, with 35% to 40% observed a single time.

Specimen: central memory CD4+ T cells from blood. The genes are TRBV30 and TRBJ2-3, with unresolved D. The TCR originated in a human donor in good health. Here the CDR3 reads CAWSSGLSTDTQYF. In DNA, the CDR3 is TGTGCCTGGAGTTCTGGTCTAAGCACAGATACGCAGTATTTT.